This T cell receptor beta chain was captured in a study of PD-1 blockade in classical Hodgkin lymphoma. Study background: Nivolumab dosed at 3 mg/kg went to patients intravenously every 2 weeks. Study-wide results and limits: Patients starting nivolumab under 1 year after ASCT were excluded. At baseline, newly diagnosed patients reportedly showed less TCR diversity than healthy donors.

A remark on this clone: Antigen specificity is unknown.

After autologous stem cell transplantation all patients relapsed, and prior brentuximab vedotin exposure differed between cohorts. Produced via immunoSEQ multiplex PCR; TCRdb's table is partial and in-frame only. The table has approximately 60,000 clones, more than 75% seen once. Source: peripheral blood mononuclear cells (PBMCs), taken at baseline. The origin of this receptor is a human donor with classical Hodgkin lymphoma.

CDR3 amino acids: CASSLGPRSYNEQFF. Here the CDR3 DNA reads TGTGCCAGCAGTTTAGGGCCCCGCTCCTACAATGAGCAGTTCTTC. The rearrangement joins TRBV27 to TRBJ2-1, with D unclear. The V end was cut by 2 bases, the J end by 0 bases, with 8 bases between. The length of the CDR3 is 15 residues. Germline V gives CDR1 MNHEY, CDR2 SMNVEV (reference sequence).